The 10 T cell receptor beta chains below were found in one sample sequenced in a study of cytomegalovirus exposure and HLA in healthy donors (TCRdb year 2017). The protocol used for the library was the immunoSEQ multiplex PCR assay. For the multiplex PCR, a mixture combining 60 forward primers for TCR Vbeta segments and 13 reverse primers for TCR Jbeta segments was used. The table comes from immuneACCESS by way of TCRdb, which keeps in-frame sequences with V and J called. Part of the clones is missing from these tables; in studies checked, under half for an unresolved V gene and the rest for unknown reasons. The table for this sample shows around 46,000 clones. The ten largest clonotypes hold approximately 1% of the sample. Sample: PBMCs. All receptors derive from a woman in her forties in good health and CMV-seronegative.

V and J are TRBV7-2 and TRBJ1-2, with TRBD1 identical over 10 bases. V shed 3 bases, J shed 8 bases, and the junction held 6 bases outside the gene matches. Germline CDR1 SGHTA, CDR2 FQGNSA. The CDR3 contains 14 residues. The CDR3: CASSFRTGGEGYTF. The CDR3 bases are TGTGCCAGCAGCTTTAGGACAGGGGGGGAGGGCTACACCTTC. Looking up the rest from reference TRBV7-2 and TRBJ1-2 gives the full variable domain: GAGVSQSPSNKVTEKGKDVELRCDPISGHTALYWYRQSLGQGLEFLIYFQGNSAPDKSGLPSDRFSAERTGGSVSTLTIQRTQQEDSAVYLCASSFRTGGEGYTFGSGTRLTVV.

V usage is TRBV4-2 and J usage is TRBJ2-5; TRBD2 matches at 8 bases. J gave up 2 bases and V 1 base, and 12 bases lay outside the gene matches. Germline V CDR1 and CDR2: LGHNA, YNFKEQ. The CDR3 has 18 residues. The CDR3 coding sequence is TGTGCCAGCAGCCAAGCGTATAGCGGGGTCAGGCTGCAAGAGACCCAGTACTTC. This sequence encodes CASSQAYSGVRLQETQYF.

Here the CDR3 reads CASSLGGPMNTEAFF. Here the CDR3 DNA reads TGTGCCAGCAGCTTGGGAGGCCCGATGAACACTGAAGCTTTCTTT. The chain carries TRBV5-4 and TRBJ1-1; D not certain. CDR3 size: 15 residues. CDR1 is SGHNT and CDR2 is YYREEE in the germline V gene (reference sequence). V was clipped by 0 bases and J by 0 bases, with 9 bases between them.

V gene TRBV5-1 combines with J gene TRBJ2-7, with 9 bases matching TRBD1. The germline gives CDR1 SGHRS, CDR2 YFSETQ. The CDR3 is 14 amino acids. The J segment lost 3 bases and the V segment lost 1 base, leaving 2 bases of the junction unmatched. The CDR3 nucleotides are TGCGCCAGCAGCTTGCCGGGACAGGGCTACGAGCAGTACTTC. Translation: CASSLPGQGYEQYF. Full variable domain (remainder filled in from reference TRBV5-1 and TRBJ2-7): KAGVTQTPRYLIKTRGQQVTLSCSPISGHRSVSWYQQTPGQGLQFLFEYFSETQRNKGNFPGRFSGRQFSNSRSEMNVSTLELGDSALYLCASSLPGQGYEQYFGPGTRLTVT.

The gene calls are TRBV7-2 and TRBJ2-1, with a weak D call TRBD1 (6 bases). The CDR3 is 14 residues long. Looked up from germline, CDR1 is SGHTA and CDR2 is FQGNSA. Trimming shortened V by 4 bases and J by 6 bases, and 13 bases separated the two germline ends. CDR3 sequence reads: CASSSPRGGNEQFF. The CDR3 nucleotides are TGTGCCAGCAGCTCCCCCCGAGGGGGCAATGAGCAGTTCTTC.

The chain links TRBV5-4 to TRBJ2-6; the match to TRBD1 covers 8 bases. The CDR3 contains 15 residues. Germline V CDR1 and CDR2: SGHNT, YYREEE (reference sequence). With V trimmed by 3 bases and J by 4 bases, 3 bases remained unmatched. CDR3 nucleotide sequence: TGTGCCAGCAGCTCAGGGGGCTCCGGGGCCAACGTCCTGACTTTC. Its protein product is CASSSGGSGANVLTF.

Here the CDR3 reads CAIRTQVAGPYNEQFF. The CDR3, as DNA: TGTGCCATCAGGACCCAAGTAGCGGGGCCGTACAATGAGCAGTTCTTC. The rearrangement joins TRBV10-3 to TRBJ2-1; 8 bases are a match to TRBD2. CDR3 length: 16 amino acids. From germline, CDR1 is ENHRY and CDR2 SYGVKD. The V gene end was trimmed by 6 bases and the J gene end by 4 bases; junction bases not matched to a gene: 11.

The rearrangement links TRBV4-2 to TRBJ1-5; 7 bases map to TRBD1. Trimming took 3 bases from V and 3 from J; bases not matched to a gene: 2. Germline values: CDR1 LGHNA, CDR2 YNFKEQ. The length of the CDR3 is 14 residues. CDR3 coding DNA: TGTGCCAGCAGCCACGGGACAGACAATCAGCCCCAGCATTTT. It specifies CASSHGTDNQPQHF.

The CDR3 coding sequence is TGCGCCAGCAGCTTGGCTGAGACAGGGGCTCAAGAGACCCAGTACTTC. Its protein is CASSLAETGAQETQYF. This sequence joins TRBV5-1 and TRBJ2-5; 8 nucleotides line up with TRBD1. Germline CDR1 SGHRS, CDR2 YFSETQ. This CDR3 spans 16 amino acids. After removal of 0 bases from V and 2 bases from J, the junction contained 6 bases not matched to a gene.

V is TRBV4-3 and J is TRBJ2-2, with 9 bases that match TRBD2. CDR3 length: 16 amino acids. Germline V gene lookup returns CDR1 LGHNA and CDR2 YSLEER. V shed 5 bases and J 0 bases; nucleotides not matched to a gene: 4. CDR3 loop: CASSEASGTNTGELFF. CDR3 DNA sequence: TGCGCCAGCAGCGAAGCTAGCGGGACGAACACCGGGGAGCTGTTTTTT.